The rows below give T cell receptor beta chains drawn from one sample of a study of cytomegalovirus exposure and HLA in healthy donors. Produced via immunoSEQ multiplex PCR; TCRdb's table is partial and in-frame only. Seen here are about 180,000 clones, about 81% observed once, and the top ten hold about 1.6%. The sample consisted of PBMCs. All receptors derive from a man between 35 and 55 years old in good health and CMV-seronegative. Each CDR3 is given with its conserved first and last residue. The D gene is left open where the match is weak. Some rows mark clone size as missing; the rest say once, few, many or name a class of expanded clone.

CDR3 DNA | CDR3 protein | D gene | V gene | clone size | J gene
TGTGCCATCAGTGATGGAGGGGATACCGGGGAGCTGTTTTTT | CAISDGGDTGELFF | - | TRBV10-3 | few | TRBJ2-2
TGTGCCAGCAGCCCCCGGGGGTCAGCTTCTAACTATGGCTACACCTTC | CASSPRGSASNYGYTF | - | TRBV7-9 | - | TRBJ1-2
TGTGCCAGCAGTGATACCGGGGGCAATCAGCCCCAGCATTTT | CASSDTGGNQPQHF | - | TRBV2 | - | TRBJ1-5
TGCGCCAGCAGATTCGACAGGACTAACTATGGCTACACCTTC | CASRFDRTNYGYTF | - | TRBV5-1 | once | TRBJ1-2
TGTGCCTGGAGTCCGGGACAGAGCACAGATACGCAGTATTTT | CAWSPGQSTDTQYF | TRBD1 | TRBV30 | - | TRBJ2-3
TGTGCCAGCAGTTTGCAGGGGGCCGGGGAAAAACTGTTTTTT | CASSLQGAGEKLFF | TRBD1 | TRBV28 | - | TRBJ1-4
TGCGCCAGCAGCTTGCAGGGGGCCTCAGTTGATGAGCAGTTCTTC | CASSLQGASVDEQFF | TRBD1 | TRBV5-1 | - | TRBJ2-1
TGCAGCGTTGGAGGGGGTGATAATTCACCCCTCCACTTT | CSVGGGDNSPLHF | - | TRBV29-1 | - | TRBJ1-6
TGCGCCAGCAGCTTGGTTCCAGGGAAGTCTAATTCACCCCTCCACTTT | CASSLVPGKSNSPLHF | - | TRBV5-1 | - | TRBJ1-6
TGTGCCAGCAGCTTGTGGCAGGGATTCAATCAGCCCCAGCATTTT | CASSLWQGFNQPQHF | - | TRBV5-6 | - | TRBJ1-5
TGTGCCAGCAGCCTTGGGACTAGTGGTGAAGAGACCCAGTACTTC | CASSLGTSGEETQYF | TRBD2 | TRBV7-3 | - | TRBJ2-5
TGTGCCAGCAGTTACTTCCGGACTAGCTCAGAGACCCAGTACTTC | CASSYFRTSSETQYF | TRBD2 | TRBV6-5 | - | TRBJ2-5
TGTGCCAGCATCAGGGTCTCTTTGAACACTGAAGCTTTCTTT | CASIRVSLNTEAFF | - | TRBV6-1 | - | TRBJ1-1
TGTGCCACCAGCAGAGCCCGGGCGGGCAACGCCGGGGGAGAGCAGTACTTC | CATSRARAGNAGGEQYF | - | TRBV15 | - | TRBJ2-7
TGTGCCAGCAGTTCCTTCCAACAGGGGATCAATCAGCCCCAGCATTTT | CASSSFQQGINQPQHF | TRBD1 | TRBV6-5 | - | TRBJ1-5
TGTGCCAGTAGTATCTCAATGACAGCTGAAGCTTTCTTT | CASSISMTAEAFF | - | TRBV19 | - | TRBJ1-1
TGTGCCAGCAGCTGGACAGGTTATGGCTACACCTTC | CASSWTGYGYTF | TRBD1 | TRBV5-5 | - | TRBJ1-2
TGCGCCAGCAGCCCGACAGGGGGGGCAACTAATGAAAAACTGTTTTTT | CASSPTGGATNEKLFF | TRBD1 | TRBV5-1 | - | TRBJ1-4
TGTGCCAGCAGTTTAGGACTAGCGGGAGTCGATGAGCAGTTCTTC | CASSLGLAGVDEQFF | TRBD2 | TRBV27 | - | TRBJ2-1
TGCGCCAGCAGCTCTTACATTGAGGGAGCCCCCCGCGCAGATACGCAGTATTTT | CASSSYIEGAPRADTQYF | - | TRBV4-1 | - | TRBJ2-3
TGTGCCAGCAGTTCCTCTCCGCGACTAGCGGGGGGGGCGGAGACCCAGTACTTC | CASSSSPRLAGGAETQYF | TRBD2 | TRBV27 | - | TRBJ2-5
TGTGCCAGCAGTTTATCGCCGCCGCAGACCTACAATGAGCAGTTCTTC | CASSLSPPQTYNEQFF | - | TRBV27 | - | TRBJ2-1
TGTGCCAGCAGCCCAGGGGACGCCCCCTACAATGAGCAGTTCTTC | CASSPGDAPYNEQFF | - | TRBV7-2 | - | TRBJ2-1
TGTGCCAGTAGTATCTTCGACAGATCCTACGAGCAGTACTTC | CASSIFDRSYEQYF | - | TRBV19 | once | TRBJ2-7
TGTGCCAGCAGCTTGGGGCGGACAGGGGCTCTCTACGAGCAGTACTTC | CASSLGRTGALYEQYF | TRBD1 | TRBV5-5 | few | TRBJ2-7
TGCGCCAGCAGCCAGAGGGATGAGGCTTATAATTCACCCCTCCACTTT | CASSQRDEAYNSPLHF | - | TRBV4-1 | - | TRBJ1-6
TGTGCCAGCAGTTTAAGGGGGCAGGGAGGCTACACCTTC | CASSLRGQGGYTF | TRBD1 | TRBV28 | - | TRBJ1-2